The present T cell receptor (beta chain) was sequenced within a study of cytomegalovirus exposure and HLA in healthy donors. The sample holds a few counts of this clone. Its antigen is unknown. Study findings and constraints: Productive status was seen about 87% or about 30% of the time for most TCR beta V segments in an earlier analysis.

Researchers ran the PCR with 60 Vbeta and 13 Jbeta primers. Sequencing used immunoSEQ multiplex PCR; TCRdb keeps in-frame clones, though not all of them. The table shows around 41,000 clones, with about half occurring only once. Per germline, CDR1 GTSNPN and CDR2 SVGIG (reference sequence). The CDR3 sequence is 15 residues long. V dropped 1 base and J dropped 7; count of bases not matched to a gene: 8. The sequence was obtained from a man in his sixties in good health and CMV-seronegative. J is TRBJ1-2 and V is TRBV30, with TRBD1 matching 11 bases. Sequencing input: PBMCs. The CDR3 nucleotides are TGTGCCTGGAGTGCCGTGGGACAGGGGGTATTTGGCTACACCTTC. Amino acids: CAWSAVGQGVFGYTF.